This TCR beta chain was profiled in a study of T cell responses to AZD1222 COVID-19 vaccine (dated by TCRdb to the early 2020s). About the investigation overall: A total of about 250 trial participants underwent TCR sequencing, of whom 207 had received two doses of AZD1222 and approximately 25 had received two doses of the MenACWY control vaccine. Trial participants were enrolled by age into subgroups of 18-55, 56-69 and 70-plus years, and around 140, 26 and 57 TCR-sequenced participants, respectively, were included in these subgroups.

The CDR3 regions of human TCRbeta chains were analyzed by immunosequencing. On the study's bioinformatics: TCRs in the repertoires were matched against a reference library of SARS-CoV-2-specific TCRs that had been generated with the MIRA antigen-specificity platform. Breadth meant the fraction of unique TCRs that were SARS-CoV-2-associated, whereas depth meant the fraction of total T cells that were SARS-CoV-2-associated. Using the MIRA data, each spike-specific TCR was assigned both to the spike region to which the TCR was reactive and to a CD4 or CD8 class. Log10-transformed breadth and depth values were compared by one-way ANOVA with Sidak's multiple comparisons tests. TCRdb limited this immuneACCESS table to in-frame rearrangements with V and J called. A share of clones is missing; checked studies link under half to unresolved V genes, and the rest is unexplained. V and J calls and clone size come straight from that table; D and trimming were deduced from the DNA. This sample lists under 200,000 clones; about 92% were detected once. The ten largest clones add up to 3.6% of the sample.

The sample holds a few counts of this clone. Its antigen is not yet known. No base quality values were provided; no much bigger clone lies one nucleotide off. The germline V gene (reference sequence) provides CDR1 GTSNPN and CDR2 SVGIG. The CDR3 runs 16 residues from the cysteine to the phenylalanine. Only the CDR3 region is kept as DNA, spanning 48 bases read in frame from base 1. At the junction V is shortened by 3 bases and J by 5 bases, with 22 bases in between. Study-wide conclusions, independent of this receptor: In the small 56-69-year group, the increase in depth fell short of significance, most likely because of low power. Because no samples from the day 14 peak response were available, repertoires could be characterized only after the peak T cell response. Participants were mostly white British and included more females than males, and it was suggested by the authors that clonal diversity may have been underestimated. Reportedly, close to half of the unique spike-specific TCRs recognized epitopes lying outside the regions that are mutated in the B.1.351 and B.1.1.7 variants. The vaccine-associated CD4 TCRs covered the entire spike protein, and the dominant responses fell in regions 160-218 and 743-854. Conclusions about previously exposed vaccinees are limited because only five to seven AZD1222 recipients were SARS-CoV-2 seropositive at baseline. A significant rise in spike-specific TCR breadth and depth was observed after two AZD1222 doses relative to day 0 and relative to MenACWY recipients.

Reading the label with the study, this specimen's time point is: about 28 days (+/-7) after the second vaccine dose. In the paper's terms, the treatment or condition label means: meningococcal conjugate vaccine given as trial control. The vaccinee samples were drawn from two UK trials, COV001 and COV002, one of which was a single-blind randomized controlled phase 2/3 trial testing AZD1222 (ChAdOx1 nCoV-19) in healthy adults. Trial participant PBMC samples were collected at day 0 and day 28 after the second dose for TCRbeta chain sequencing. The chain was built from TRBV30 and TRBJ1-1, and perhaps TRBD1 as D gene, on 6 matching bases. The sequencing used peripheral blood, collected 28 days after the second dose of the MenACWY control vaccine. The sequence was collected from an adult who received the MenACWY meningococcal vaccine as a control. The nucleotide sequence reads TGTGCCTGGAGCGTAGGGTCAGGGGTCGGGGGAACTGAAGCTTTCTTT. Translated, this gives CAWSVGSGVGGTEAFF.